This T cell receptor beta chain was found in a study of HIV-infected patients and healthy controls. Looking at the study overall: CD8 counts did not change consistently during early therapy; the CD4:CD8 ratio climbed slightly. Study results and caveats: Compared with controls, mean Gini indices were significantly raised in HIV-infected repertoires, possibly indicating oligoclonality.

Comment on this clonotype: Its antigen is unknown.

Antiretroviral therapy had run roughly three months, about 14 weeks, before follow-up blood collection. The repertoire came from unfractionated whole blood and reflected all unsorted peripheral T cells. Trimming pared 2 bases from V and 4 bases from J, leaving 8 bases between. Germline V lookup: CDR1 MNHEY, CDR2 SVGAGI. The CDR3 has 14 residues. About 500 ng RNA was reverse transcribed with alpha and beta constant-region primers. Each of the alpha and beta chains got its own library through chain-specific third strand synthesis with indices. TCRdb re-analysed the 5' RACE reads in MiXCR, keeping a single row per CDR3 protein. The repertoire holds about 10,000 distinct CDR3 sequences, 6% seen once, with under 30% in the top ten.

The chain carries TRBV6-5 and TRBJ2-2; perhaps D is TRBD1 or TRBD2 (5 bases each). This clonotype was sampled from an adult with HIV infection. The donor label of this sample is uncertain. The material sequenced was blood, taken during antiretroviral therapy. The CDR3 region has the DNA TGTGCCAGCAGTTACGACAGCGGCACCGGGGAGCTGTTTTTT. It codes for CASSYDSGTGELFF.